These 15 T cell receptor beta chains came from one sample sequenced in a study of cytomegalovirus exposure and HLA in healthy donors. PCR primers comprised 60 Vbeta and 13 Jbeta primers. Profiled with immunoSEQ multiplex PCR; TCRdb holds only in-frame clones, not every one. The table has fewer than 150,000 clones, approximately 83% seen once. The sample was PBMCs. All receptors come from a man between 35 and 55 years old in good health and CMV-seropositive.

The chain links TRBV14 to TRBJ1-4; 8 bases are shared with TRBD1. The ends lost 4 bases at V and 8 bases at J; junction bases unmatched: 6. CDR1 SGHDN and CDR2 FVKESK come from the germline V gene. The CDR3 extends over 14 amino acids. CDR3 DNA: TGTGCCAGCAGCCGGACAGGGCTCGGAGAAAAACTGTTTTTT. Its protein product is CASSRTGLGEKLFF.

This clone showed up just once. The rearrangement links TRBV19 to TRBJ1-5; a weak D match, TRBD1 (6 bases). V was trimmed by 2 bases and J by 13 bases, leaving 12 bases between them. Per the germline V gene, CDR1 is LNHDA and CDR2 is SQIVND (reference sequence). The CDR3 is made up of 12 amino acids. The CDR3 DNA follows: TGTGCCAGTAGTATAAGCGGGGGCCCACAGCATTTT. This encodes CASSISGGPQHF.

This clone has a handful of counts. This rearrangement joins TRBV6-4 to TRBJ2-1; TRBD2 agrees at 12 bases. The CDR3 contains 15 residues. In germline, CDR1 is MRHNA, CDR2 SNTAGT. J gave up 4 bases and V 3 bases, and 1 base lay outside the gene matches. Here the CDR3 DNA reads TGTGCCAGCAGTGAGACTAGCGGGGGTTACAATGAGCAGTTCTTC. It encodes CASSETSGGYNEQFF.

The chain is built from TRBV4-3 and TRBJ1-3; 7 positions match TRBD1. The CDR3 contains 15 residues. Germline V gene data show CDR1 as LGHNA and CDR2 as YSLEER. Losses at the gene ends were 4 bases for V and 0 bases for J; bases not matched to a gene: 3. CDR3 protein: CASSPGTASGNTIYF. CDR3 DNA: TGCGCCAGCAGCCCCGGGACAGCCTCTGGAAACACCATATATTTT.

V and J are TRBV7-2 and TRBJ2-7; D is perhaps TRBD1 (6 bases). This CDR3 region has 16 residues. Germline CDR1 and CDR2: SGHTA and FQGNSA. The V end lost 3 bases, the J end lost 0 bases, and 15 bases lay between the germline ends. CDR3 loop: CASSFRDTLFSYEQYF. CDR3 DNA: TGTGCCAGCAGCTTTCGGGACACCCTCTTCTCCTACGAGCAGTACTTC.

This chain links TRBV28 with TRBJ2-7; D is perhaps TRBD1 (6 bases). Trimming removed 6 bases from V and 4 bases from J, with 10 bases in between. The CDR3 is 12 amino acids. Germline CDR1 reads MDHEN; CDR2 reads SYDVKM. The CDR3 reads CASSRTAYEQYF. CDR3 sequence (DNA): TGTGCCAGCAGCAGGACAGCTTACGAGCAGTACTTC. The full variable domain, rest sourced from reference TRBV28 and TRBJ2-7, is DVKVTQSSRYLVKRTGEKVFLECVQDMDHENMFWYRQDPGLGLRLIYFSYDVKMKEKGDIPEGYSVSREKKERFSLILESASTNQTSMYLCASSRTAYEQYFGPGTRLTVT.

There are many counts of this clone. The same CDR3 is also encoded by other DNA sequences in this sample. The chain uses TRBV5-6 and TRBJ1-5, with D unresolved. V was clipped by 2 bases and J by 2 bases, with 5 bases between them. The CDR3 is 13 amino acids. CDR1 and CDR2 (germline): SGHDT, YYEEEE. The CDR3 nucleotides read TGTGCCAGCAGCTTTAGTGGCAATCAGCCCCAGCATTTT. It specifies CASSFSGNQPQHF.

As for this clone: At the DNA level, this CDR3 is encoded by other sequences in the same sample as well. The chain links TRBV7-9 to TRBJ2-1, with no clear D. The CDR3 runs to 16 residues. Germline V gene lookup returns CDR1 SEHNR and CDR2 FQNEAQ (reference sequence). V lost 1 base to trimming and J lost 0 bases, with 10 bases between them. The CDR3 sequence: CASSLVGRGSYNEQFF. The CDR3 DNA reads as TGTGCCAGCAGCTTAGTTGGCAGAGGCTCCTACAATGAGCAGTTCTTC.

V usage is TRBV14 and J usage is TRBJ1-2, with TRBD1 matching 7 bases. V dropped 4 bases and J dropped 2; count of bases not matched to a gene: 10. This CDR3 has 16 amino acids. Per germline, CDR1 SGHDN and CDR2 FVKESK. The CDR3 region is CASSRTGERFNYGYTF. The CDR3 DNA reads TGTGCCAGCAGCCGAACAGGGGAACGGTTCAACTATGGCTACACCTTC.

This sequence joins TRBV30 and TRBJ2-1; D is possibly TRBD2 (6 bases). The CDR3 has 13 amino acids. V shed 5 bases and J shed 0 bases, with 8 bases lying between them. Germline V gene data show CDR1 as GTSNPN and CDR2 as SVGIG (reference sequence). Here the CDR3 DNA reads TGTGCCTGGCGGAGGGGCTCCTACAATGAGCAGTTCTTC. It yields the protein CAWRRGSYNEQFF.

This clone was recorded a few times. V is TRBV25-1 and J is TRBJ2-2; D may be TRBD2 (7 bases). The CDR3 sequence is 14 residues long. Deletions cut 2 bases from V and 7 bases from J, with 11 bases between. Germline CDR1 MGHDK, CDR2 SYGVNS. This chain's CDR3 is CASSEAGAVGELFF. CDR3 nucleotides: TGTGCCAGCAGTGAAGCGGGGGCTGTCGGGGAGCTGTTTTTT.

The chain uses TRBV7-2 and TRBJ2-7, with 8 bases identical to TRBD2. V gave up 4 bases and J gave up 0 bases; unmatched junction bases: 11. Looked up from germline, CDR1 is SGHTA and CDR2 is FQGNSA. This CDR3 comprises 17 residues. The CDR3, as DNA: TGTGCCAGCAGCTCGTACGCGAGCGGGGGTTACTCCTACGAGCAGTACTTC. Translated, it gives CASSSYASGGYSYEQYF.

The chain has TRBV5-1 and TRBJ1-1, with no clear D. Trimming took 4 bases from V and 4 from J, leaving 14 bases between them. The CDR3 loop spans 14 amino acids. Germline values: CDR1 SGHRS, CDR2 YFSETQ. For the CDR3, the DNA is TGCGCCAGCAGCGTAGGACTTGGGCGCACTGAAGCTTTCTTT. It specifies CASSVGLGRTEAFF.

The chain joins TRBV10-3 to TRBJ1-2, with 8 positions matching TRBD1. Per germline, CDR1 ENHRY and CDR2 SYGVKD. The CDR3 runs to 15 residues. The V and J ends lost 8 bases and 7 bases, in that order; junction bases with no gene match: 15. The DNA of the CDR3 is TGTGCCATCCCATCCAAGACAGGGGATTGGGGTGGCTACACCTTC. Its protein is CAIPSKTGDWGGYTF.

The J gene is TRBJ2-1, the V gene TRBV9; TRBD2 aligns across 13 bases. The germline V gene has CDR1 SGDLS and CDR2 YYNGEE. There are 16 residues in the CDR3. V lost 3 bases, J lost 7 bases, and 7 bases stayed unmatched. CDR3: CASSAKLAGGGNEQFF. The CDR3 bases are TGTGCCAGCAGCGCAAAACTAGCGGGAGGGGGAAATGAGCAGTTCTTC. The whole variable domain, filled in from reference TRBV9 and TRBJ2-1, reads DSGVTQTPKHLITATGQRVTLRCSPRSGDLSVYWYQQSLDQGLQFLIQYYNGEERAKGNILERFSAQQFPDLHSELNLSSLELGDSALYFCASSAKLAGGGNEQFFGPGTRLTVL.